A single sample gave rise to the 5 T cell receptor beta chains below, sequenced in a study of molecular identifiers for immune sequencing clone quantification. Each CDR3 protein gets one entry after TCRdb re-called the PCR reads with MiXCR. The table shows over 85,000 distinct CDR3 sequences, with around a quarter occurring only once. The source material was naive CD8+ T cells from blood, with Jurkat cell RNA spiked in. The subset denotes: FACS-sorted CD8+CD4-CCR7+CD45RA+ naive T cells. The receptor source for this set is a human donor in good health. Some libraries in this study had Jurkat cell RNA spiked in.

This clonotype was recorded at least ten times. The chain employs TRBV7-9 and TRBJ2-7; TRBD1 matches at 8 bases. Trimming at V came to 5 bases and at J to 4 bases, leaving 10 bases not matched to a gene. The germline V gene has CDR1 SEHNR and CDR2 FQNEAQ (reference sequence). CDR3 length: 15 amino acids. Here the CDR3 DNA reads TGTGCCAGCAGCCCGGGGGCAGGGGGCTTGTACGAGCAGTACTTC. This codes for CASSPGAGGLYEQYF.

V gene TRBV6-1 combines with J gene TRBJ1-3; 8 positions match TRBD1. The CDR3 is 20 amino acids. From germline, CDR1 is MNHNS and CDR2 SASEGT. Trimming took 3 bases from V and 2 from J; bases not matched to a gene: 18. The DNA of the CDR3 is TGTGCCAGCAGTGAGGGTGGGGCCGGAGACAGGGGTTTTACTGGAAACACCATATATTTT. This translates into CASSEGGAGDRGFTGNTIYF.

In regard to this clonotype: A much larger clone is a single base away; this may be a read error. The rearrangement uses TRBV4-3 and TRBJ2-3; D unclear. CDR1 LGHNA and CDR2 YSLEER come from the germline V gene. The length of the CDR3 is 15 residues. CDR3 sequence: CACSSLRDPEVTQYF. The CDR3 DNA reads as TGCGCCTGCAGCTCGCTCCGAGACCCAGAGGTTACGCAGTATTTT.

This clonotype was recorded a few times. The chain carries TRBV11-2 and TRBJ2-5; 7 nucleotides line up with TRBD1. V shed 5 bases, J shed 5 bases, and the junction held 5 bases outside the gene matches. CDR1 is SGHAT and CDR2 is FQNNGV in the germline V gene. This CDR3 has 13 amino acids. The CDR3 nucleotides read TGTGCCAGCAGCACGAACAGGGGCGAGACCCAGTACTTC. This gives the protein CASSTNRGETQYF. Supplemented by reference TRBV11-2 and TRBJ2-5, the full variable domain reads EAGVAQSPRYKIIEKRQSVAFWCNPISGHATLYWYQQILGQGPKLLIQFQNNGVVDDSQLPKDRFSAERLKGVDSTLKIQPAKLEDSAVYLCASSTNRGETQYFGPGTRLLVL.

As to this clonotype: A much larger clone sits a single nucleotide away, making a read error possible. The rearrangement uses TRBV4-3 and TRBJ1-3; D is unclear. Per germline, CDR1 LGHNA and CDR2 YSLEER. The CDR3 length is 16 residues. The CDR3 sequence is CASSQDLRRSGDTIYF. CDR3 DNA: TGCGCCAGCAGCCAAGATCTCCGACGCTCTGGAGACACCATATATTTT.